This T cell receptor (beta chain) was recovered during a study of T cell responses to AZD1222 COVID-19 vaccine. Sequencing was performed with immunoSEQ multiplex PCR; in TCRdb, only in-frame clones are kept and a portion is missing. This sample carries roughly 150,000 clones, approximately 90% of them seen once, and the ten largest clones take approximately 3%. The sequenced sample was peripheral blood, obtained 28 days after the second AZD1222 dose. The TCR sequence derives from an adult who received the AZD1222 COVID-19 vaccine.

In nucleotides, the CDR3 is TGTGCCAGCAGTAGGGTCGGGCCTGAAGCTTTCTTT. Amino acids: CASSRVGPEAFF. This rearrangement joins TRBV6-2 or TRBV6-3 to TRBJ1-1, with D unclear. Germline V gene data show CDR1 as MNHEY and CDR2 as SVGEGT. The CDR3 sequence is 12 residues long. Trimming took 5 bases from V and 6 from J, leaving 10 bases between them.